One TCR beta chain is described in this entry. The antigen is undetermined. Template material for amplifying TCR beta CDR3 regions consisted of RNA transcripts. The HTBI primer set served for first-round RT-PCR of the TCR CDR3. Via MiXCR, TCRdb re-called the multiplex PCR reads, giving one row per CDR3 protein. The sample gives under 700,000 distinct CDR3 sequences, about half of which show up once; nearly 8.5% is in the top ten. Deletions cut 11 bases from V and 3 bases from J, with 16 bases between. Germline CDR1 KGHDR, CDR2 SFDVKD. The CDR3 length is 13 residues. Those patients with uncontrolled infection, other autoimmune disease, pregnancy or lactation were excluded. The source of the sample is a study of T cells in Graves' hyperthyroidism and ophthalmopathy. General observations from the study: Ophthalmopathy was told apart from stable hyperthyroidism by a 13 V-J model. Ophthalmopathy got predicted by the model a median roughly 6.1 months before its onset.

This chain joins TRBV24-1 and TRBJ2-7, with TRBD1 as a possible D gene (5 bases). What was sequenced was peripheral blood or thyroid tissue (not recorded which). This TCR was recovered from a woman aged 18-29 years with Graves' hyperthyroidism. CDR3: CASSPPGIYEQYF. The CDR3 DNA reads TGTGCCAGCTCACCTCCAGGGATCTACGAGCAGTACTTC.